Each of the 10 T cell receptor beta chains below was sequenced from the same sample in a study of monozygotic twins with cystic fibrosis. The table came from immunoSEQ multiplex PCR; TCRdb's copy has only in-frame clones and leaves some out. The sample has roughly 25,000 clones, roughly 90% seen once. Sequenced: blood. The receptors shown here come from a girl aged 2 to 9 with cystic fibrosis.

The chain employs TRBV29-1 and TRBJ1-1; no definite D call. Germline V lookup: CDR1 SQVTM, CDR2 ANQGSEA. Trimming pared 5 bases from V and 0 bases from J, leaving 25 bases between. The CDR3 spans 18 residues. The CDR3 spells CSVTHMSLAVLMNTEAFF. The CDR3 region has the DNA TGCAGCGTTACACACATGTCGTTGGCCGTTTTAATGAACACTGAAGCTTTCTTT.

V and J are TRBV6-5 and TRBJ2-1; D is possibly TRBD2 (6 bases). Trimming took off 5 bases at V and 7 bases at J, with 18 bases between the two ends. The CDR3 is made up of 15 amino acids. Germline V gene data show CDR1 as MNHEY and CDR2 as SVGAGI. The CDR3 coding sequence is TGTGCCAGCAGTCGCGCCGGGACTTTCGTGAATGAGCAGTTCTTC. Translating gives CASSRAGTFVNEQFF.

The chain couples TRBV2 to TRBJ1-2, with TRBD1 as a possible D gene (6 bases). Germline loops: CDR1 SNHLY, CDR2 FYNNEI. CDR3 size: 15 residues. Trimming cost V 2 bases and J 4 bases, with 14 bases left between them. Here the CDR3 DNA reads TGTGCCAGCAGTGAAATTAATCGGGGGCGCTATGGCTACACCTTC. Translation gives CASSEINRGRYGYTF.

This chain's CDR3 is CSVIRVGDTEAFF. In nucleotides, the CDR3 is TGCAGCGTGATCAGGGTGGGGGACACTGAAGCTTTCTTT. This chain uses TRBV29-1 with TRBJ1-1, with D possibly matching TRBD1 (5 bases). This CDR3 contains 13 residues. The V gene's germline CDR1 is SQVTM and CDR2 ANQGSEA. V lost 6 bases, J lost 3 bases, and 14 bases lay in between.

This rearrangement joins TRBV5-1 to TRBJ1-2; D gene unclear. The V gene lost 1 base and the J gene lost 5 bases, with 18 bases spanning the gap. The CDR3 loop spans 16 amino acids. Per germline, CDR1 SGHRS and CDR2 YFSETQ. The CDR3 loop is CASSLKPGPPHYGYTF. DNA for the CDR3: TGCGCCAGCAGCTTGAAACCCGGGCCCCCTCATTATGGCTACACCTTC. Combining the CDR3 with reference TRBV5-1 and TRBJ1-2 gives the whole variable domain KAGVTQTPRYLIKTRGQQVTLSCSPISGHRSVSWYQQTPGQGLQFLFEYFSETQRNKGNFPGRFSGRQFSNSRSEMNVSTLELGDSALYLCASSLKPGPPHYGYTFGSGTRLTVV.

The CDR3 nucleotides read TGTGCCAGCAGTTACTCGGGGGGGGAGATCTATGGCTACACCTTC. Its translation: CASSYSGGEIYGYTF. The chain joins TRBV6-5 to TRBJ1-2; perhaps TRBD1 as D (5 bases). The CDR3 is 15 residues long. Germline CDR1 is MNHEY and CDR2 is SVGAGI. Between the trimmed V and J ends, which lost 0 bases and 4 bases, there was a span of 12 bases.

The rearrangement uses TRBV25-1 and TRBJ2-5; weak D call: TRBD2 (5 bases). This CDR3 has 14 amino acids. Germline-derived CDR1 and CDR2 are MGHDK and SYGVNS. V shed 2 bases and J shed 2 bases, with 9 bases lying between them. CDR3: CASSEQDFQETQYF. DNA of the CDR3: TGTGCCAGCAGTGAACAGGACTTTCAAGAGACCCAGTACTTC. Based on the CDR3 plus reference TRBV25-1 and TRBJ2-5, the full variable domain is EADIYQTPRYLVIGTGKKITLECSQTMGHDKMYWYQQDPGMELHLIHYSYGVNSTEKGDLSSESTVSRIRTEHFPLTLESARPSHTSQYLCASSEQDFQETQYFGPGTRLLVL.

The chain couples TRBV15 to TRBJ1-2; maybe TRBD1 (5 bases). The CDR3 is 12 residues long. Germline CDR1 is LNHNV and CDR2 is YYDKDF (reference sequence). Trimming removed 1 base from V and 13 bases from J, with 13 bases in between. The CDR3 sequence: CATSRGGAAGTF. DNA for the CDR3: TGTGCCACCAGCAGAGGAGGGGCGGCCGGCACCTTC.

The rearrangement uses TRBV13 and TRBJ2-1; D is possibly TRBD2 (5 bases). CDR1 is PRHDT and CDR2 is FYEKMQ in the germline V gene (reference sequence). CDR3 length equals 13 residues. V was cut by 4 bases and J by 4 bases, with 8 bases left in between. CDR3 coding DNA: TGTGCCAGCAGCTCACTAGATTACAATGAGCAGTTCTTC. It specifies CASSSLDYNEQFF.

The CDR3 reads CASSGQLAGGPTEQYF. The CDR3 DNA reads TGTGCCAGTAGTGGACAACTAGCGGGGGGGCCCACCGAGCAGTACTTC. The chain recombines TRBV19 with TRBJ2-7; 13 positions match TRBD2. This CDR3 region has 16 residues. The J segment lost 6 bases and the V segment lost 5 bases, leaving 10 bases of the junction unmatched. Germline V gene lookup returns CDR1 LNHDA and CDR2 SQIVND (reference sequence).